The clone carrying this T cell receptor (beta chain) has at least ten counts. Its cognate antigen is unknown. This record comes from a study of T-cell memory formation after mild COVID-19. Study at large: TCR clusters were mostly donor specific. Findings and limits, study-wide: Clones contracting across day 15 to 85 had a balanced CD4/CD8 profile; later expanding clones leaned CD4+. Among contracting clones, CD4+ were mainly CM/EM and CD8+ enriched in EMRA.

TCRdb fed the 5' RACE reads into MiXCR, producing one record per CDR3 protein. Found here are about half a million distinct CDR3 sequences, over 15% of them singletons; the top ten hold roughly an eighth. Germline-derived CDR1 and CDR2 are SGHRS and YFSETQ. This CDR3 comprises 15 residues. V trimming: 3 bases; J trimming: 4 bases; junction bases outside the gene matches: 7. Sequencing input: PBMCs or a T cell subset sorted from them (not recorded which). The chain is built from TRBV5-1 and TRBJ2-3; TRBD1 agrees at 8 bases. This receptor was taken from an adult woman who had mild COVID-19 (a few samples of this study predate the infection). Cell type and time point are not known. The CDR3 DNA sequence: TGCGCCAGCAGCTACAGGACAGGGTCTCCAGATACGCAGTATTTT. Translating it yields CASSYRTGSPDTQYF. Using reference TRBV5-1 and TRBJ2-3 for the parts outside the CDR3, the full variable domain is KAGVTQTPRYLIKTRGQQVTLSCSPISGHRSVSWYQQTPGQGLQFLFEYFSETQRNKGNFPGRFSGRQFSNSRSEMNVSTLELGDSALYLCASSYRTGSPDTQYFGPGTRLTVL.